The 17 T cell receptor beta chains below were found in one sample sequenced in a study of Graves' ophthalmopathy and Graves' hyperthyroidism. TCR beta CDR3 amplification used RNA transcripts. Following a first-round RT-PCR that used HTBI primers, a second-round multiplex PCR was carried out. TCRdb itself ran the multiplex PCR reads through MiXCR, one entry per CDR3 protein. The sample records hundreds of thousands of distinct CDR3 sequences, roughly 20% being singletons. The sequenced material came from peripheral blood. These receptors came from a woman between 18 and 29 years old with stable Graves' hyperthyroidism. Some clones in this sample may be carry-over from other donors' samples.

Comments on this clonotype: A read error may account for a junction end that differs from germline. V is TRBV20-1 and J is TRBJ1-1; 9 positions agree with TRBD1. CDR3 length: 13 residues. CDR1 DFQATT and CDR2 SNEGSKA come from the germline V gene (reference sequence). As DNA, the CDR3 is TGCTGTGCCCCGCGGGACAGGGACACTGAAGCTTGCTTT. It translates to CCAPRDRDTEACF.

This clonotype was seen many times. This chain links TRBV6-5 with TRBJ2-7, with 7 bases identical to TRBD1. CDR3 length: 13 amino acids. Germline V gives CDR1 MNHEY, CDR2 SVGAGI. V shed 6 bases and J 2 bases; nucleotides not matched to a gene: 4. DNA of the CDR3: TGTGCCAGCAGGACAGGGATGGCCTACGAGCAGTACTTC. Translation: CASRTGMAYEQYF.

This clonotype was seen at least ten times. The DNA of the CDR3 is TGTGCCAGCAGTATCGGCGTTCGGGCAGGGCTCCTCTACGAGCAGTACTTC. Translation: CASSIGVRAGLLYEQYF. V is TRBV12-3 or TRBV12-4 and J is TRBJ2-7; tentative D call: TRBD1 (5 bases). This CDR3 has 17 residues. V shed 5 bases and J shed 3 bases, with 23 bases lying between them.

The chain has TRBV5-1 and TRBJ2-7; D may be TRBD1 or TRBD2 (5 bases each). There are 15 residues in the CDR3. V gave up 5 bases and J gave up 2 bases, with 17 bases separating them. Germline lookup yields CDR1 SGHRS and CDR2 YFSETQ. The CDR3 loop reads CASRPPGPAAYEQYF. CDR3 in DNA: TGCGCCAGCAGACCTCCGGGACCAGCAGCCTACGAGCAGTACTTC.

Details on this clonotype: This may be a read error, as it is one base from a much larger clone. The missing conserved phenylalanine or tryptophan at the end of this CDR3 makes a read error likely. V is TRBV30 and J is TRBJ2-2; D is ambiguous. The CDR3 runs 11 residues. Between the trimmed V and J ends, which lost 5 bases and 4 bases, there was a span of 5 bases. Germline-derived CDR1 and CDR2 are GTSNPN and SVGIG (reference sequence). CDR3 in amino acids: CAWESTGELFS. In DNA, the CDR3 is TGTGCCTGGGAGAGCACCGGGGAGCTGTTTTCT.

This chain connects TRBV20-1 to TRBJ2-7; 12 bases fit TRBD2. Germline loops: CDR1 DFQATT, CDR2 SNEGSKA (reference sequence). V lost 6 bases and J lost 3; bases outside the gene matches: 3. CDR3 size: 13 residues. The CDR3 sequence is CSASGLAGYEQYF. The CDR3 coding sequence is TGCAGTGCATCGGGACTAGCGGGCTACGAGCAGTACTTC.

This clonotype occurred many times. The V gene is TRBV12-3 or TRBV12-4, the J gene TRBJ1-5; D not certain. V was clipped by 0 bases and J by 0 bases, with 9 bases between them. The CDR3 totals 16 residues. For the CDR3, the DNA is TGTGCCAGCAGTTTAGCACACGATTATAGCAATCAGCCCCAGCATTTT. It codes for CASSLAHDYSNQPQHF.

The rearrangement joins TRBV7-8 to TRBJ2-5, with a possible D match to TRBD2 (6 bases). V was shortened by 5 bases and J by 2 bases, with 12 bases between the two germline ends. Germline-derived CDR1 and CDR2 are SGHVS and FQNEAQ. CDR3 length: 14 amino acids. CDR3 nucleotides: TGTGCCAGCAGCCCAGCCCGGGGGCAAGAGACCCAGTACTTC. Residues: CASSPARGQETQYF.

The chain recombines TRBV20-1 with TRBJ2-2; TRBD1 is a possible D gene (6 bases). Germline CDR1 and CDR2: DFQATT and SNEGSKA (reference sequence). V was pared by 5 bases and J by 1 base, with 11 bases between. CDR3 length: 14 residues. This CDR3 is CSAPGHRNTGELFF. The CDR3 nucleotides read TGCAGTGCTCCGGGACACCGGAACACCGGGGAGCTGTTTTTT.

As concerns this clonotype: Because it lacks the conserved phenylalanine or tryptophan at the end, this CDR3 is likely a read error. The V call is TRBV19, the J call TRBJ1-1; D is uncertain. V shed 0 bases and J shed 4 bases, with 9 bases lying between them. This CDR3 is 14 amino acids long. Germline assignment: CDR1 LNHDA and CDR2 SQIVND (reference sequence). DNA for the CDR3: TGTGCCAGTAGTATAGATACGAGGAGCACTGAAGCTTTCTCT. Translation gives CASSIDTRSTEAFS.

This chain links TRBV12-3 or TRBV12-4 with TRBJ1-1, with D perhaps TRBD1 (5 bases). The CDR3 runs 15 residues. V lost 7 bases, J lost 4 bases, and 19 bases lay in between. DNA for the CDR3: TGTGCCAGCAAAACACCGGGGGTAGAGAGCACTGAAGCTTTCTTT. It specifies CASKTPGVESTEAFF.

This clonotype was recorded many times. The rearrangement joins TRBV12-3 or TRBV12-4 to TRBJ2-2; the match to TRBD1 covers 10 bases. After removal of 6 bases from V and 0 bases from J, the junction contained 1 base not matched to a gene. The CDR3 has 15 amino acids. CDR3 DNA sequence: TGTGCCAGCAGGGGACAGGGGTCGAACACCGGGGAGCTGTTTTTT. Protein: CASRGQGSNTGELFF.

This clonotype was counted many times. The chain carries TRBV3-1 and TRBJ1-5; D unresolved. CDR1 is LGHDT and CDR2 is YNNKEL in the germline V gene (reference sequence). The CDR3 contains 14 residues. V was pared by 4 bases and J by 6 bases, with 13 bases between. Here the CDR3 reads CASSLRGSGQPQHF. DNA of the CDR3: TGTGCCAGCAGCCTTCGTGGGAGTGGTCAGCCCCAGCATTTT. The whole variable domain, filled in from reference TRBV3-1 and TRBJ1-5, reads DTAVSQTPKYLVTQMGNDKSIKCEQNLGHDTMYWYKQDSKKFLKIMFSYNNKELIINETVPNRFSPKSPDKAHLNLHINSLELGDSAVYFCASSLRGSGQPQHFGDGTRLSIL.

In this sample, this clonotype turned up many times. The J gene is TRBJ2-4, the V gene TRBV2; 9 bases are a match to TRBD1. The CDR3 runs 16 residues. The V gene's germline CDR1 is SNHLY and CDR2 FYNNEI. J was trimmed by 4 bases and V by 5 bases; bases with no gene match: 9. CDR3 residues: CASSPMGGQGKNIQYF. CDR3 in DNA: TGTGCCAGCAGTCCCATGGGTGGACAGGGGAAAAACATTCAGTACTTC.

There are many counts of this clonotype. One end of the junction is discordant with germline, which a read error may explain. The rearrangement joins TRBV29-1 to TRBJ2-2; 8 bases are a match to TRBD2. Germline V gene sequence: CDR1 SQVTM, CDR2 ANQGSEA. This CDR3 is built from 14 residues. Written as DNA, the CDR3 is TGCAGCGTTGTAGCGGGGTCTGGCACCGGGGAGCTGCTTTTT. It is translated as CSVVAGSGTGELLF.

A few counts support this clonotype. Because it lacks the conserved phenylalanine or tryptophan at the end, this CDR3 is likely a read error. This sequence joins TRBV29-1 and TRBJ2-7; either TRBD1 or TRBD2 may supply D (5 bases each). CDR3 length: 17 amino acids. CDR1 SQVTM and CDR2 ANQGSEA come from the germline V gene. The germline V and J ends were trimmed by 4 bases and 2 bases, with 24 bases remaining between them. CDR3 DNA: TGCAGCGTTGCATTGGGGGTGTATGAGGGGAAAGCCTACGAGCAGTACTCC. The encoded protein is CSVALGVYEGKAYEQYS.

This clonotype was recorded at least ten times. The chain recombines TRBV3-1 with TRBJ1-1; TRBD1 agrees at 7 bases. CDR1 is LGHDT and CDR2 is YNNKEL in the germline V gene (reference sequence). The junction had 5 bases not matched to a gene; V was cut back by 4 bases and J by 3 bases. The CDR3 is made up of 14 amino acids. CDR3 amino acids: CASSLMTGHTEAFF. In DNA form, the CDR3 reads TGTGCCAGCAGCCTCATGACAGGGCACACTGAAGCTTTCTTT.